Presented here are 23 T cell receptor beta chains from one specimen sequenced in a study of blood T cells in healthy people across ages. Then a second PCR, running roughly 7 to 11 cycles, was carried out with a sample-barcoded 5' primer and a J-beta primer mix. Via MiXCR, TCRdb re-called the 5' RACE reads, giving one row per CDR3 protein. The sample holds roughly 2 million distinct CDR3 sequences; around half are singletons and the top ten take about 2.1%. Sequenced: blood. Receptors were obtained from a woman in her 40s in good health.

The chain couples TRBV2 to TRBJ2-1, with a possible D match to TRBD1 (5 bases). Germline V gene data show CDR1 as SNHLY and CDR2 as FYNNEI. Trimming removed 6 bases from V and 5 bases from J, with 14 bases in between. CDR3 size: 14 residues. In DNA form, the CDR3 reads TGTGCCAGCAGCCGAGTAGGGGTTAACAATGAGCAGTTCTTC. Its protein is CASSRVGVNNEQFF.

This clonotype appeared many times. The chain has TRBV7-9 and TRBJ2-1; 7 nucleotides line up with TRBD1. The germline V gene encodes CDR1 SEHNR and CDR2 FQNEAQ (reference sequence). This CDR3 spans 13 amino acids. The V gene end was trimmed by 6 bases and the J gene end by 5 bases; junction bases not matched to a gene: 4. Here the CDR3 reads CASSLTGNNEQFF. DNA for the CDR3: TGTGCCAGCAGTTTGACAGGGAACAATGAGCAGTTCTTC.

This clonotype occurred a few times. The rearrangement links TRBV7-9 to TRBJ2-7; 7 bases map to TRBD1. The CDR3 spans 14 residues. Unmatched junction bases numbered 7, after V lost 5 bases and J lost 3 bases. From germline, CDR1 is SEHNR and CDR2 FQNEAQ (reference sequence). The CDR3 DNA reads TGTGCCAGCAGCACCGGGACAGACGGCTACGAGCAGTACTTC. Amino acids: CASSTGTDGYEQYF. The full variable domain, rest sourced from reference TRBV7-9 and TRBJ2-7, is DTGVSQNPRHKITKRGQNVTFRCDPISEHNRLYWYRQTLGQGPEFLTYFQNEAQLEKSRLLSDRFSAERPKGSFSTLEIQRTEQGDSAMYLCASSTGTDGYEQYFGPGTRLTVT.

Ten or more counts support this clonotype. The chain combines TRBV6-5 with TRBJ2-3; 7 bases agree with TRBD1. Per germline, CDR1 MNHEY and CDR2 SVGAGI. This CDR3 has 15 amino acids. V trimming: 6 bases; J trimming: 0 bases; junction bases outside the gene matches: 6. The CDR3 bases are TGTGCCAGCAGCCCAGGGACAGTTAGCACAGATACGCAGTATTTT. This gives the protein CASSPGTVSTDTQYF.

The CDR3 region is CASSVASTISTDTQYF. The CDR3 DNA reads TGTGCCAGCAGCGTAGCTTCGACCATTAGCACAGATACGCAGTATTTT. The rearrangement uses TRBV9 and TRBJ2-3; D is uncertain. Trimming shortened V by 0 bases and J by 0 bases, and 11 bases separated the two germline ends. The CDR3 consists of 16 residues. Germline CDR1 reads SGDLS; CDR2 reads YYNGEE.

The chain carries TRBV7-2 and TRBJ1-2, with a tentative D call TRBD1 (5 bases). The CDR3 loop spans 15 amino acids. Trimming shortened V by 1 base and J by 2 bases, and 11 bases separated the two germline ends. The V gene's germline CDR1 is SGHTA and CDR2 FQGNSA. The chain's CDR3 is CASSLGSGQNYGYTF. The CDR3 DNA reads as TGTGCCAGCAGCTTAGGTTCAGGGCAGAACTATGGCTACACCTTC.

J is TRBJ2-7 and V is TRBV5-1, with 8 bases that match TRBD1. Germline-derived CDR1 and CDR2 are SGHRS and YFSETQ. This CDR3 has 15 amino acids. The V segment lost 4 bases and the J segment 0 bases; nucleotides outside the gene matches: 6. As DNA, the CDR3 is TGCGCCAGCAGCCTGACAGGGGCCTTCTCCTACGAGCAGTACTTC. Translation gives CASSLTGAFSYEQYF. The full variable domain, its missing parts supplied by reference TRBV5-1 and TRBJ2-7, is KAGVTQTPRYLIKTRGQQVTLSCSPISGHRSVSWYQQTPGQGLQFLFEYFSETQRNKGNFPGRFSGRQFSNSRSEMNVSTLELGDSALYLCASSLTGAFSYEQYFGPGTRLTVT.

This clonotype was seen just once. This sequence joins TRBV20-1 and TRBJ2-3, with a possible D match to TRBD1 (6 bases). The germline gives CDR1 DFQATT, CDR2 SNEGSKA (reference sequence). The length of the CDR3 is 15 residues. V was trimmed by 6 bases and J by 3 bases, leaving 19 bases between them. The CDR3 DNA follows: TGCAGTGCGGCAAAGGGCACAGGGTGGACAGATACGCAGTATTTT. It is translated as CSAAKGTGWTDTQYF.

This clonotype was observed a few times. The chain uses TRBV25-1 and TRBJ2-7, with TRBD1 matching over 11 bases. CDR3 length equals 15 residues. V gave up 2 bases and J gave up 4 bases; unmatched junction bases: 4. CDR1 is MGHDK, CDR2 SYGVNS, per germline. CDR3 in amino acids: CASSEEDRGLYEQYF. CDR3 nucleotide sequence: TGTGCCAGCAGTGAAGAGGACAGGGGGCTGTACGAGCAGTACTTC.

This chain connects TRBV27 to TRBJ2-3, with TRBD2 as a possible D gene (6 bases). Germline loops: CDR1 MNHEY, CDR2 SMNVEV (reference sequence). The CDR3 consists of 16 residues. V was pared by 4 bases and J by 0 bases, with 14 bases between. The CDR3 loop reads CASSSHRLGSTDTQYF. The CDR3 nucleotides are TGTGCCAGCAGTTCCCACCGACTAGGTAGCACAGATACGCAGTATTTT.

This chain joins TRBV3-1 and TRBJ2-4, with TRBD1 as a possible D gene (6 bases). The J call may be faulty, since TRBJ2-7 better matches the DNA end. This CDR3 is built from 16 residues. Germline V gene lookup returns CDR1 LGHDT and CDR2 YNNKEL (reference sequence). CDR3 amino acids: CASSHGQFFPGDEQYF. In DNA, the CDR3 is TGTGCCAGCAGCCATGGTCAATTTTTCCCAGGGGACGAGCAGTACTTC.

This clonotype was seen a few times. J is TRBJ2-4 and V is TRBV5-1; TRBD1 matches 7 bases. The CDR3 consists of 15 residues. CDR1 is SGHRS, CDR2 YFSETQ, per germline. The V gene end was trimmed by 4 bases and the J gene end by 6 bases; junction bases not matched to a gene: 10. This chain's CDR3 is CASSQPDRDPNIQYF. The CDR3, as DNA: TGCGCCAGCAGCCAACCCGACAGGGACCCAAACATTCAGTACTTC.

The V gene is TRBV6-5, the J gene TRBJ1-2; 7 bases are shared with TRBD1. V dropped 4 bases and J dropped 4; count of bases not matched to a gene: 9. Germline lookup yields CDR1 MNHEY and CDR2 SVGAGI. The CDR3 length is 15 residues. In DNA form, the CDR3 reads TGTGCCAGCAGTTTGGGACAGCCGGCAACCTATGGCTACACCTTC. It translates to CASSLGQPATYGYTF.

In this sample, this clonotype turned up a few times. CDR3 nucleotides: TGCAGCGTTGCGGACAGGGGCAACACAGATACGCAGTATTTT. It codes for CSVADRGNTDTQYF. The chain has TRBV29-1 and TRBJ2-3, with 9 positions matching TRBD1. This CDR3 contains 14 residues. From germline, CDR1 is SQVTM and CDR2 ANQGSEA. Losses at the gene ends were 4 bases for V and 2 bases for J; bases not matched to a gene: 4.

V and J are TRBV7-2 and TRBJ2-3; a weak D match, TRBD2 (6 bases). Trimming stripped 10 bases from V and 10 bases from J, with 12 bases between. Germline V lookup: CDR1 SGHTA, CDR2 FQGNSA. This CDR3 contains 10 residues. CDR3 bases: TGTGCCACCGGGCGGGGCGCGCAGTATTTT. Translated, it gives CATGRGAQYF.

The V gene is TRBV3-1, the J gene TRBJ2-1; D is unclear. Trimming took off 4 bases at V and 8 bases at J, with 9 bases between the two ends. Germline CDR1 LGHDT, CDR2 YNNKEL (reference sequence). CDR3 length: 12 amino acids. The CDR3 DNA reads TGTGCCAGCAGCCGTCGGATTGATGAGCAGTTCTTC. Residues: CASSRRIDEQFF.

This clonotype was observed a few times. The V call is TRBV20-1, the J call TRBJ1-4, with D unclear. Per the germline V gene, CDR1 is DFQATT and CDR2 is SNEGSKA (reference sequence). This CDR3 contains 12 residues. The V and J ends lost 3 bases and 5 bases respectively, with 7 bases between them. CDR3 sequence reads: CSARWWNEKLFF. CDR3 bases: TGCAGTGCTAGGTGGTGGAATGAAAAACTGTTTTTT.

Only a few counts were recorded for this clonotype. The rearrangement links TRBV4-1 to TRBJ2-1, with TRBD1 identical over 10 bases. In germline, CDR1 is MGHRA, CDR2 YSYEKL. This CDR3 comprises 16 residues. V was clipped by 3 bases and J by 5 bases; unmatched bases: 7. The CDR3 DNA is TGCGCCAGCAGCCATGGGGACAGGGGAGAGAACAATGAGCAGTTCTTC. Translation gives CASSHGDRGENNEQFF.

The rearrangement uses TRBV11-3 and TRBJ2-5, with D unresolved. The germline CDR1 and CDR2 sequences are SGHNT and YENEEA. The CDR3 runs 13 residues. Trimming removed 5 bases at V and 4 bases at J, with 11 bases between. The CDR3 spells CASSLRHGETQYF. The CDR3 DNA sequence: TGTGCCAGCAGCCTCAGACACGGAGAGACCCAGTACTTC.

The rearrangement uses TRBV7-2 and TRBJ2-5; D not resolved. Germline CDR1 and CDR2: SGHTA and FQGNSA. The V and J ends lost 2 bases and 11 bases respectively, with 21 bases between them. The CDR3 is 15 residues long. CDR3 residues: CASSLWGSTNNEQYF. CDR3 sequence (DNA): TGTGCCAGCAGCTTATGGGGTTCGACGAACAATGAGCAGTACTTC.

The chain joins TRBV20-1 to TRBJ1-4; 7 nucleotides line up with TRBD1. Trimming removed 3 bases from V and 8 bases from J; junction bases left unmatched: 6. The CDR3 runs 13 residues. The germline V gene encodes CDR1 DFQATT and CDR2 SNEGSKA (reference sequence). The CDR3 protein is CSASRGGVEKLFF. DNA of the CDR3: TGCAGTGCTAGTAGAGGGGGCGTAGAAAAACTGTTTTTT.

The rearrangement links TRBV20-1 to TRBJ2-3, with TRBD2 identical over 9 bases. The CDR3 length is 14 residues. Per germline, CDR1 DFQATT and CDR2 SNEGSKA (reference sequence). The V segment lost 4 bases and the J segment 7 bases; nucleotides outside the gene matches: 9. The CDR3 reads CSATRAGGGNTQYF. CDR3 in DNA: TGCAGTGCTACGCGAGCGGGGGGTGGGAATACGCAGTATTTT.

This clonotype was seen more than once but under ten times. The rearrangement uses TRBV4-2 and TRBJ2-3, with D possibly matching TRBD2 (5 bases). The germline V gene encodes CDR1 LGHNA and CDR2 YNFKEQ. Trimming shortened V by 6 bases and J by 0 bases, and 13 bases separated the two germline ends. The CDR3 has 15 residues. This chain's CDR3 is CASRHRRESTDTQYF. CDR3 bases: TGTGCCAGCAGACATCGACGGGAAAGCACAGATACGCAGTATTTT.